The 5 T cell receptor beta chains given below trace back to one sample, sequenced in a study of cytomegalovirus exposure and HLA in healthy donors. Amplification used 60 Vbeta primers and 13 Jbeta primers. Here immunoSEQ multiplex PCR was the method, and the copy in TCRdb shows in-frame clones only, minus some. This sample has 100,000 or so clones, with under 85% found just once. Specimen: PBMCs. The receptor set was obtained from a man in his forties in good health and CMV-seronegative.

The chain combines TRBV6-5 with TRBJ1-1, with 9 positions matching TRBD1. V shed 6 bases and J 11 bases; nucleotides not matched to a gene: 10. CDR3 length: 13 residues. Per the germline V gene, CDR1 is MNHEY and CDR2 is SVGAGI. The CDR3: CASRTAQGAGAFF. CDR3 nucleotides: TGTGCCAGCAGGACGGCACAGGGGGCTGGGGCTTTCTTT.

This clone was seen a single time. The chain carries TRBV7-2 and TRBJ2-3, with TRBD2 identical over 10 bases. The J segment lost 2 bases and the V segment lost 3 bases, leaving 8 bases of the junction unmatched. In germline, CDR1 is SGHTA, CDR2 FQGNSA. This CDR3 region has 17 residues. This CDR3 is CASSFYMTSGHTDTQYF. The CDR3 bases are TGTGCCAGCAGCTTTTACATGACTAGCGGGCACACAGATACGCAGTATTTT.

V is TRBV7-9 and J is TRBJ1-4; 7 positions match TRBD1. The CDR3 extends over 14 amino acids. Germline assignment: CDR1 SEHNR and CDR2 FQNEAQ (reference sequence). V shed 5 bases, J shed 4 bases, and the junction held 4 bases outside the gene matches. CDR3 coding DNA: TGTGCCAGCAGCCCAACAGGGGTTAATGAAAAACTGTTTTTT. Residues: CASSPTGVNEKLFF.

This clone has just one count. V gene TRBV6-1 combines with J gene TRBJ1-1; no clear D. This CDR3 comprises 13 residues. Germline-derived CDR1 and CDR2 are MNHNS and SASEGT. Deletions cut 1 base from V and 6 bases from J, with 9 bases between. CDR3 DNA: TGTGCCAGCAGTGAAGTAGCGGGGTCTGAAGCTTTCTTT. This translates into CASSEVAGSEAFF.

The chain has TRBV6-6 and TRBJ1-2, with D perhaps matching TRBD1 (6 bases). Germline-derived CDR1 and CDR2 are MNHNY and SVGAGI (reference sequence). The CDR3 is 14 residues long. V was clipped by 4 bases and J by 4 bases, with 13 bases between them. In DNA, the CDR3 is TGTGCCAGCAGTTTCGCGGACAGCAGCTATGGCTACACCTTC. This gives the protein CASSFADSSYGYTF.